These 14 T cell receptor beta chains originate from one sample sequenced in a study of shared clonotypes between healthy human individuals. Sequencing used immunoSEQ multiplex PCR; TCRdb keeps in-frame clones, though not all of them. The data contain about 1 million clones, around four fifths of them singletons. Sequencing was carried out using memory CD4+ T cells sorted from blood. As to subset: CD45RA-negative fraction. These receptors all come from a man aged 18 to 30 in good health.

This chain links TRBV7-8 with TRBJ1-2; tentatively, D is TRBD1 (5 bases). V lost 1 base and J lost 8, with 11 bases in between. Per germline, CDR1 SGHVS and CDR2 FQNEAQ. The CDR3 spans 13 residues. DNA of the CDR3: TGTGCCAGCAGCTTAGAAAGGGGAAAGGGCTACACCTTC. This gives the protein CASSLERGKGYTF.

This chain links TRBV10-1 with TRBJ2-2; TRBD1 agrees at 10 bases. CDR1 and CDR2 (germline): WNHNN, SYGVQD (reference sequence). The junction had 5 bases not matched to a gene; V was cut back by 6 bases and J by 7 bases. This CDR3 is built from 14 residues. As DNA, the CDR3 is TGCGCCAGCAGCCTAGGGACAGGGGTCGGGGAGCTGTTTTTT. It encodes CASSLGTGVGELFF.

The J gene is TRBJ2-5, the V gene TRBV5-6, with a tentative D call TRBD1 (5 bases). The CDR3 runs 18 residues. The germline V and J ends were trimmed by 0 bases and 5 bases, with 23 bases remaining between them. From germline, CDR1 is SGHDT and CDR2 YYEEEE. This CDR3 reads CASSLAKGLARSPETQYF. CDR3 DNA sequence: TGTGCCAGCAGCTTGGCCAAGGGGTTGGCTAGGTCCCCCGAGACCCAGTACTTC.

The chain combines TRBV5-1 with TRBJ1-6, with a possible D match to TRBD1 (5 bases). CDR1 and CDR2 (germline): SGHRS, YFSETQ. V lost 0 bases and J 6 bases, leaving 10 bases between the germline ends. This CDR3 region has 15 residues. The CDR3 loop reads CASSLGRGINSPLHF. Here the CDR3 DNA reads TGCGCCAGCAGCTTGGGCCGGGGCATTAATTCACCCCTCCACTTT. Based on the CDR3 plus reference TRBV5-1 and TRBJ1-6, the full variable domain is KAGVTQTPRYLIKTRGQQVTLSCSPISGHRSVSWYQQTPGQGLQFLFEYFSETQRNKGNFPGRFSGRQFSNSRSEMNVSTLELGDSALYLCASSLGRGINSPLHFGNGTRLTVT.

This CDR3 is CASSGMVGSNTEAFF. CDR3 sequence (DNA): TGTGCCAGCAGTGGGATGGTCGGATCGAACACTGAAGCTTTCTTT. The chain combines TRBV2 with TRBJ1-1; no firm D call. CDR3 length: 15 amino acids. The V end was cut by 4 bases, the J end by 1 base, with 13 bases between. Looked up from germline, CDR1 is SNHLY and CDR2 is FYNNEI.

V and J are TRBV6-5 and TRBJ1-2; perhaps TRBD1 as D (6 bases). This CDR3 spans 13 amino acids. V lost 5 bases and J lost 7, with 14 bases in between. CDR1 and CDR2 from the germline V gene are MNHEY and SVGAGI. CDR3 in amino acids: CASSEQGSGGYTF. As DNA, the CDR3 is TGTGCCAGCAGTGAACAGGGATCCGGTGGCTACACCTTC.

The CDR3 DNA reads TGTGCCAGCAGTTCTACAGGGGGCCCCACTGAAGCTTTCTTT. Its protein is CASSSTGGPTEAFF. The J gene is TRBJ1-1, the V gene TRBV6-6; 9 bases map to TRBD1. This CDR3 has 14 residues. The V gene's germline CDR1 is MNHNY and CDR2 SVGAGI (reference sequence). V was clipped by 4 bases and J by 4 bases; unmatched bases: 4.

V gene TRBV9 combines with J gene TRBJ2-1; 10 bases match TRBD2. The J segment lost 7 bases and the V segment lost 4 bases, leaving 11 bases of the junction unmatched. CDR1 is SGDLS, CDR2 YYNGEE, per germline. The CDR3 spans 16 residues. As DNA, the CDR3 is TGTGCCAGCAGCCACACCGGGACTAGCGCGTGGAATGAGCAGTTCTTC. Its translation: CASSHTGTSAWNEQFF. The full variable domain, in which reference TRBV9 and TRBJ2-1 provide the parts outside the CDR3, is DSGVTQTPKHLITATGQRVTLRCSPRSGDLSVYWYQQSLDQGLQFLIQYYNGEERAKGNILERFSAQQFPDLHSELNLSSLELGDSALYFCASSHTGTSAWNEQFFGPGTRLTVL.

The rearrangement uses TRBV5-6 and TRBJ2-7; D unclear. The V and J ends lost 4 bases and 4 bases respectively, with 9 bases between them. Germline V gene sequence: CDR1 SGHDT, CDR2 YYEEEE. CDR3 length equals 12 residues. This CDR3 is CASSVKIYEQYF. The CDR3 coding sequence is TGTGCCAGCAGCGTAAAGATATACGAGCAGTACTTC.

This clone has only one observation. At one of its ends the junction is not consistent with the germline gene, which may arise from a read error. The CDR3 DNA reads TGTGCCAGCGGAGAGGGACCCACGTTCGGATTT. It translates to CASGEGPTFGF. J is TRBJ1-6 and V is TRBV6-6; weak D call: TRBD1 (5 bases). Germline V gene sequence: CDR1 MNHNY, CDR2 SVGAGI (reference sequence). There are 11 residues in the CDR3.

The chain combines TRBV10-2 with TRBJ2-2, with D unclear. V was shortened by 5 bases and J by 1 base, with 5 bases between the two germline ends. Germline CDR1 and CDR2: WSHSY and SAAADI. The CDR3 is 13 residues long. The CDR3 spells CASSFRNTGELFF. Here the CDR3 DNA reads TGCGCCAGCAGTTTTCGGAACACCGGGGAGCTGTTTTTT.

This clone appeared a single time. The sample contains more than one DNA sequence encoding this CDR3. The genes are TRBV6-1 and TRBJ2-7; the D call may be TRBD1 or TRBD2 (5 bases each). V was trimmed by 4 bases and J by 2 bases, leaving 12 bases between them. Germline CDR1 reads MNHNS; CDR2 reads SASEGT. This CDR3 contains 14 residues. CDR3 sequence reads: CASSVPGRTYEQYF. The CDR3 DNA follows: TGTGCCAGCAGTGTCCCGGGACGTACCTACGAGCAGTACTTC.

On this clone: This same CDR3 is encoded by further DNA sequences in the sample. V gene TRBV6-1 combines with J gene TRBJ1-5; no definite D call. V gave up 1 base and J gave up 2 bases, with 9 bases separating them. The CDR3 is 15 residues long. The germline gives CDR1 MNHNS, CDR2 SASEGT. CDR3 nucleotides: TGTGCCAGCAGTGAAGGGGGTAGGGGCAATCAGCCCCAGCATTTT. This encodes CASSEGGRGNQPQHF.

The V and J genes are TRBV5-1 and TRBJ1-1; perhaps TRBD1 as D (5 bases). The length of the CDR3 is 14 residues. Looked up from germline, CDR1 is SGHRS and CDR2 is YFSETQ. Trimming shortened V by 3 bases and J by 0 bases, and 9 bases separated the two germline ends. The CDR3 region has the DNA TGCGCCAGCAGCTGGGGGGGTATGAACACTGAAGCTTTCTTT. Amino acids: CASSWGGMNTEAFF.